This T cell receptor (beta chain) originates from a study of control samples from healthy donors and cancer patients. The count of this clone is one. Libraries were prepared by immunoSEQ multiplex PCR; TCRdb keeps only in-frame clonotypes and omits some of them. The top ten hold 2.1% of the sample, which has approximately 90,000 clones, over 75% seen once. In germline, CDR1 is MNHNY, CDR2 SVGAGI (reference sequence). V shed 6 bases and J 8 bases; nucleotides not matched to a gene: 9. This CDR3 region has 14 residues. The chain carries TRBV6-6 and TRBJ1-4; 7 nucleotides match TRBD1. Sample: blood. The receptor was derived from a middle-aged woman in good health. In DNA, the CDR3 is TGTGCCAGCAGCCCGACAGGGCAGGAGGAAAAACTGTTTTTT. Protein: CASSPTGQEEKLFF.